This record looks at one TCR beta chain sequence and its context. The source of the sample is a study of T cell changes during pregnancy in multiple sclerosis. Per germline, CDR1 SGHTA and CDR2 FQGNSA. CDR3 length: 15 residues. V gave up 2 bases and J gave up 8 bases, with 16 bases separating them. The protocol was immunoSEQ multiplex PCR, while the TCRdb copy is restricted to in-frame clones and leaves out a portion. The sample has tens of thousands of clones, roughly 91% seen once; the top ten hold over 6%. The chain couples TRBV7-2 to TRBJ2-1, with a weak D call TRBD2 (7 bases). The specimen comprised CD8+ T cells from peripheral blood mononuclear cells, sampled in the third trimester of pregnancy. The source of this sequence is a female donor with multiple sclerosis, enrolled in a pregnancy study. In DNA form, the CDR3 reads TGTGCCAGCAGCTTATTTCGGGGGGCGGTCTATGAGCAGTTCTTC. It encodes CASSLFRGAVYEQFF.